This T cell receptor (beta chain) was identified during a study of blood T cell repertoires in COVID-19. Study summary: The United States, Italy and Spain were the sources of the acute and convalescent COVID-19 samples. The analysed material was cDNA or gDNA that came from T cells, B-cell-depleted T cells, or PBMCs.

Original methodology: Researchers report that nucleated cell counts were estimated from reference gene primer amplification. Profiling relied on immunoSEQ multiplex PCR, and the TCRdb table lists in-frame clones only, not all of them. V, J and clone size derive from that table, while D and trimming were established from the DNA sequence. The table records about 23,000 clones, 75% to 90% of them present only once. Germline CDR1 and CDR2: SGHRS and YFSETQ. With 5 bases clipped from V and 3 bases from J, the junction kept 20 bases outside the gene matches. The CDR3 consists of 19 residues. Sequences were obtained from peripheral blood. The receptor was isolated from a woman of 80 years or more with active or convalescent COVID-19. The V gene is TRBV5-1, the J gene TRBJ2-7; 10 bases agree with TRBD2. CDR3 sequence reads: CASRRAGFEGLAKFYEQYF. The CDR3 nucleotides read TGCGCCAGCAGGCGCGCAGGGTTTGAGGGACTAGCGAAGTTCTACGAGCAGTACTTC.